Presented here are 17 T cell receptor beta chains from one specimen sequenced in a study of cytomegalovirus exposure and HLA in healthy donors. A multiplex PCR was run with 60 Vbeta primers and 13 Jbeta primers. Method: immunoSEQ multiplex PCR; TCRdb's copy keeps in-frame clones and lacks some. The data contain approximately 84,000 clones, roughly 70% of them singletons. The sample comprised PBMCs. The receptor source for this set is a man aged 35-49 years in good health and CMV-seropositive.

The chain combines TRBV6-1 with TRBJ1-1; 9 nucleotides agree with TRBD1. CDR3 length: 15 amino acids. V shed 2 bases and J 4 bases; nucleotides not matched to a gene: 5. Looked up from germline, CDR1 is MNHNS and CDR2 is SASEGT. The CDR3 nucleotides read TGTGCCAGCAGTGAACTCCTGACAGGGGGCACTGAAGCTTTCTTT. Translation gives CASSELLTGGTEAFF.

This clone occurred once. The CDR3 reads CASSGDSGSPGTDTQYF. The CDR3 nucleotides are TGTGCCAGCAGTGGGGATAGCGGGAGCCCTGGTACAGATACGCAGTATTTT. The V and J genes are TRBV27 and TRBJ2-3; 9 bases agree with TRBD2. This CDR3 comprises 17 residues. Germline loops: CDR1 MNHEY, CDR2 SMNVEV (reference sequence). Trimming removed 5 bases from V and 3 bases from J; junction bases left unmatched: 12.

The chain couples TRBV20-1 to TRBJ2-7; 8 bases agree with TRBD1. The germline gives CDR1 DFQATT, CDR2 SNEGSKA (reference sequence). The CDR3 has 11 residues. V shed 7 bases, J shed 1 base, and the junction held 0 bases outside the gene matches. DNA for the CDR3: TGCAGTGGACAGGGGTCCTACGAGCAGTACTTC. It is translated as CSGQGSYEQYF.

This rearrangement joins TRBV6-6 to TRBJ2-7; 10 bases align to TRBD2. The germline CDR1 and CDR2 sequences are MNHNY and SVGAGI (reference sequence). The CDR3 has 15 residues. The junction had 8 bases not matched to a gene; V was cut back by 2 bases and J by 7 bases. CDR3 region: CASSYGLAGDGEQYF. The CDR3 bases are TGTGCCAGCAGTTACGGCCTAGCGGGGGATGGGGAGCAGTACTTC.

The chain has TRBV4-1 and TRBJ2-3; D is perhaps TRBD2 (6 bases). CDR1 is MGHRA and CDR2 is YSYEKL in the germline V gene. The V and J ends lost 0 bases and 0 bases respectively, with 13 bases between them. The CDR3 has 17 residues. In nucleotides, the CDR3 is TGCGCCAGCAGCCAAGATCGAGGGACTGCTAGCACAGATACGCAGTATTTT. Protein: CASSQDRGTASTDTQYF.

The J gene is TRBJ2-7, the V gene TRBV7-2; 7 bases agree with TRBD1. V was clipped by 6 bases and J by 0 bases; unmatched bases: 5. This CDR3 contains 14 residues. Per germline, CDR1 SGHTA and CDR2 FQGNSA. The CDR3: CASSPQGISYEQYF. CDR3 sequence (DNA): TGTGCCAGCAGTCCACAGGGGATCTCCTACGAGCAGTACTTC.

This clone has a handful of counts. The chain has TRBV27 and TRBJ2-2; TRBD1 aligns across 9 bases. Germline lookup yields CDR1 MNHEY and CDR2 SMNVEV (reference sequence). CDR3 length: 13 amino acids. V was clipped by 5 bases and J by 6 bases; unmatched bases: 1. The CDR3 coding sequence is TGTGCCAGCAGTACAGGGGGCGCCGGGGAGCTGTTTTTT. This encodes CASSTGGAGELFF.

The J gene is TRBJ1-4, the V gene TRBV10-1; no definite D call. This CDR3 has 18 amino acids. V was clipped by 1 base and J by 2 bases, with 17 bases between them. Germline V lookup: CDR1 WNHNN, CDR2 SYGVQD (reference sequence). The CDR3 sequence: CASSEFSFLRSTNEKLFF. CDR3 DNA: TGCGCCAGCAGTGAGTTTTCCTTCCTGAGGTCGACTAATGAAAAACTGTTTTTT.

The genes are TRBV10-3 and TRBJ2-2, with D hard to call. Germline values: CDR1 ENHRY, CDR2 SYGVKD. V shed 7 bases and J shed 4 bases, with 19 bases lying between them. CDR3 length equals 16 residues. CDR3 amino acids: CAITPMAVVSTGELFF. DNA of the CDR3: TGTGCCATCACTCCTATGGCGGTAGTGAGCACCGGGGAGCTGTTTTTT.

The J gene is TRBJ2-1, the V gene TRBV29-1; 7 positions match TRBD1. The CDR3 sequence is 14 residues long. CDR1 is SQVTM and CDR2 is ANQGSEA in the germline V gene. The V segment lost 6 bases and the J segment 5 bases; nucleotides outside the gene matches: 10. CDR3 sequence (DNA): TGCAGCGTCCGTTACAGGGGCGAACACAATGAGCAGTTCTTC. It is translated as CSVRYRGEHNEQFF.

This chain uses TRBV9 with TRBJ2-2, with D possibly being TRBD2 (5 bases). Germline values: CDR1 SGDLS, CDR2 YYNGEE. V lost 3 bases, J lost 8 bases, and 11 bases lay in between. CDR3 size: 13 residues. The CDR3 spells CASSGRGLGELFF. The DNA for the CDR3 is TGTGCCAGCAGCGGTAGAGGGTTGGGGGAGCTGTTTTTT.

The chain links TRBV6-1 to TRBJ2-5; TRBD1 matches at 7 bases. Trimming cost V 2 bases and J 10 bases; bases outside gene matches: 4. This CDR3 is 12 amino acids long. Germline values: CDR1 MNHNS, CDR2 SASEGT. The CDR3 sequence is CASSETGEYQYF. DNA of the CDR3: TGTGCCAGCAGTGAAACAGGGGAATACCAGTACTTC.

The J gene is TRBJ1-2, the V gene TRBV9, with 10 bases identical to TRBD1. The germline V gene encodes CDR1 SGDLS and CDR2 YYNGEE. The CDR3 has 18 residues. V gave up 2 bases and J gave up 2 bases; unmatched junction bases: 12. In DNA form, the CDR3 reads TGTGCCAGCAGCGTCGTCCCGGGACAGGGGTACGGGAACTATGGCTACACCTTC. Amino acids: CASSVVPGQGYGNYGYTF.

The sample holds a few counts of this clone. CDR3 sequence (DNA): TGTGCCAGCAGCCCCTCTGGGACAGGGAAGGCGGGAGGCCGTCAAGAGACCCAGTACTTC. This translates into CASSPSGTGKAGGRQETQYF. This rearrangement joins TRBV21-1 to TRBJ2-5; TRBD1, the table's D call, lacks a check against the DNA. TRBV21-1 counts as a pseudogene. The CDR3 consists of 20 residues.

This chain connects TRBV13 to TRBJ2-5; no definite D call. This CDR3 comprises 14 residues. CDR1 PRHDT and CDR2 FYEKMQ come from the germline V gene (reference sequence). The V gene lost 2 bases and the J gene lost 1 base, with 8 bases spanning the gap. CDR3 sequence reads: CASSLQTAQETQYF. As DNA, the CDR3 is TGTGCCAGCAGCTTACAAACAGCCCAAGAGACCCAGTACTTC.

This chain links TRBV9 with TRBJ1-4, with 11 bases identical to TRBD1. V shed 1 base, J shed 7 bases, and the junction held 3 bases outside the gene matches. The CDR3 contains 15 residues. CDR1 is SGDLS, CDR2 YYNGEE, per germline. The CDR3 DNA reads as TGTGCCAGCAGCGTATTGGGGACAGGGGGTGAAAAACTGTTTTTT. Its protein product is CASSVLGTGGEKLFF.

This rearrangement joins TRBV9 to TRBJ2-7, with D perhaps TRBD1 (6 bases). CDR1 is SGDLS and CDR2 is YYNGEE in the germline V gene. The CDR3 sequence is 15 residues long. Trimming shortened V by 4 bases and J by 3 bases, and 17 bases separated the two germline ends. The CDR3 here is CASSHGQTNRYEQYF. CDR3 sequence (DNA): TGTGCCAGCAGCCATGGACAGACTAACCGCTACGAGCAGTACTTC. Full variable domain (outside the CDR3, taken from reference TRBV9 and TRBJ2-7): DSGVTQTPKHLITATGQRVTLRCSPRSGDLSVYWYQQSLDQGLQFLIQYYNGEERAKGNILERFSAQQFPDLHSELNLSSLELGDSALYFCASSHGQTNRYEQYFGPGTRLTVT.